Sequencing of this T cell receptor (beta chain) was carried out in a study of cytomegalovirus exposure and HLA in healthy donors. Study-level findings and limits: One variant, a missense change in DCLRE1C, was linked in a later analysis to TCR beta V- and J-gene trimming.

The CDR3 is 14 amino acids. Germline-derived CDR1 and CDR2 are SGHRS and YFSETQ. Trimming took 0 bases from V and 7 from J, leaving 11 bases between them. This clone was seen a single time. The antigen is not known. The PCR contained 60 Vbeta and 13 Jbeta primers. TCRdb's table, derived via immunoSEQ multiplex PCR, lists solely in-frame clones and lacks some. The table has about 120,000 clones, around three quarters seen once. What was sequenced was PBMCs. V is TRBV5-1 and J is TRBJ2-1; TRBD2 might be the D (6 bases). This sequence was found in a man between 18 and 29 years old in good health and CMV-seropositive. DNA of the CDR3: TGCGCCAGCAGCTTGGGGGGGGATTCAAATGAGCAGTTCTTC. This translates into CASSLGGDSNEQFF.